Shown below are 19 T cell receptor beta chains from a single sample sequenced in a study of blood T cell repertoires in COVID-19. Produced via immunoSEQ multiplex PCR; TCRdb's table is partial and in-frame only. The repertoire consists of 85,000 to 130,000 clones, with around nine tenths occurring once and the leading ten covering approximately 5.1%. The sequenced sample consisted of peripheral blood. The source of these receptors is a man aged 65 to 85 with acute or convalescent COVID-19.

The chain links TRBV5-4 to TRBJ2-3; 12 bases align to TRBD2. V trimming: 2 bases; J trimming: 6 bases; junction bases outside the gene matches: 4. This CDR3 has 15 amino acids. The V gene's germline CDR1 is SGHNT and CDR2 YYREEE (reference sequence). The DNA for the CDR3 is TGTGCCAGCAGCTTAGGACTAGCGGGATTTGATACGCAGTATTTT. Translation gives CASSLGLAGFDTQYF.

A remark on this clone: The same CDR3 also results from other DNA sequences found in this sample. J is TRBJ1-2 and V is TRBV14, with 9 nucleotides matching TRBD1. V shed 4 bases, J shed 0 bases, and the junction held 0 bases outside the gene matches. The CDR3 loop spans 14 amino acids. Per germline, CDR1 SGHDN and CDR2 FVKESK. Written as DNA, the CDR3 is TGTGCCAGCAGCCGACAGGGGGCTAACTATGGCTACACCTTC. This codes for CASSRQGANYGYTF.

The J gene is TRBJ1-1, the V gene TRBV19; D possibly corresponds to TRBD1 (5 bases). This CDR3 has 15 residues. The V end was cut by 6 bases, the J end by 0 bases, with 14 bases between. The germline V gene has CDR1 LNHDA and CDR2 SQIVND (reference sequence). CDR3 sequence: CASRRGGILNTEAFF. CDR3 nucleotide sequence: TGTGCCAGTAGGCGGGGCGGGATCTTGAACACTGAAGCTTTCTTT.

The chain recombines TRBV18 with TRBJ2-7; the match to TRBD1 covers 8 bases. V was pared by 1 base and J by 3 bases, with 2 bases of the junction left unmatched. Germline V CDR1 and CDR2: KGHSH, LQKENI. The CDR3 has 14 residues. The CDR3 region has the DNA TGTGCCAGCTCACCACGGACAGGGTACTACGAGCAGTACTTC. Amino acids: CASSPRTGYYEQYF.

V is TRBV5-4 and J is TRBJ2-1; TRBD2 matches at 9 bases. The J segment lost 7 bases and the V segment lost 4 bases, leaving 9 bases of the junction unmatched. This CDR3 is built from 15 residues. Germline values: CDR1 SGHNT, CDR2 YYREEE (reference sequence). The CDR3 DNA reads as TGTGCCAGCAGCCGGAGTAGCGGGAGTTGGAATGAGCAGTTCTTC. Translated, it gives CASSRSSGSWNEQFF.

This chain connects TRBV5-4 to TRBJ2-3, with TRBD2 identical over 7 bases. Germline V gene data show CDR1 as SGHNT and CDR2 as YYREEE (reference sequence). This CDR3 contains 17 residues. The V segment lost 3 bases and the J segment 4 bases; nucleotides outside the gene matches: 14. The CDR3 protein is CASSSRTGTTFPDTQYF. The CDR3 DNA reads TGTGCCAGCAGCTCTAGGACCGGGACTACCTTTCCAGATACGCAGTATTTT.

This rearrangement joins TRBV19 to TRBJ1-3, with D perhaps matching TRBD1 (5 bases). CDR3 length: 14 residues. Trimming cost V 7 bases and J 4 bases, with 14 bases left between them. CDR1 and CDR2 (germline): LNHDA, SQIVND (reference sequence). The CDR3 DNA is TGTGCCAGTAAAGACAGTCCTACCGGAAACACCATATATTTT. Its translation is CASKDSPTGNTIYF.

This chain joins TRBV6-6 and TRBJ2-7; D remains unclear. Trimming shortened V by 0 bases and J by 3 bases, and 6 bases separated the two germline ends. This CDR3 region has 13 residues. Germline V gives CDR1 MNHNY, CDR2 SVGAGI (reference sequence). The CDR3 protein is CASSYSSNYEQYF. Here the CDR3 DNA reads TGTGCCAGCAGTTACTCGAGTAACTACGAGCAGTACTTC.

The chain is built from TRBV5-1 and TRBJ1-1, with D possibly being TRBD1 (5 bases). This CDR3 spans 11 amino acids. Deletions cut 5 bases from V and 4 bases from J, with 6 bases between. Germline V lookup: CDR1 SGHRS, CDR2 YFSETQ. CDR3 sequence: CASRGGTEAFF. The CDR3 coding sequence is TGCGCCAGCAGGGGGGGCACTGAAGCTTTCTTT.

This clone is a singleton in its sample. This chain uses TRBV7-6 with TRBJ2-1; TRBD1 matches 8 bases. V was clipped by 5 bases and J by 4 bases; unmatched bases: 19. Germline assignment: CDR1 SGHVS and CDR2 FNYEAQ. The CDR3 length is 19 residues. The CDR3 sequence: CASSPMPGATGEGYNEQFF. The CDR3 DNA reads TGTGCCAGCAGCCCAATGCCGGGGGCGACAGGGGAAGGGTACAATGAGCAGTTCTTC.

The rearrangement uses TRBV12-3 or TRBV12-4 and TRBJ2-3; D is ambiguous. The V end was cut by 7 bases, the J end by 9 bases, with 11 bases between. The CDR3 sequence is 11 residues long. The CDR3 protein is CASTSGRTQYF. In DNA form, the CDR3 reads TGTGCCAGCACCTCAGGTAGAACGCAGTATTTT.

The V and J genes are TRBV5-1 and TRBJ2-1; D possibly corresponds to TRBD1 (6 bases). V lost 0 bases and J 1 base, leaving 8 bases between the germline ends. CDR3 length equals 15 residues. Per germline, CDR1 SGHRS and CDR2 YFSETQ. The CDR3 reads CASSLAGASYNEQFF. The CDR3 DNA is TGCGCCAGCAGCTTGGCAGGGGCTTCCTACAATGAGCAGTTCTTC. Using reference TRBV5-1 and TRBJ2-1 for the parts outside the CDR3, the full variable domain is KAGVTQTPRYLIKTRGQQVTLSCSPISGHRSVSWYQQTPGQGLQFLFEYFSETQRNKGNFPGRFSGRQFSNSRSEMNVSTLELGDSALYLCASSLAGASYNEQFFGPGTRLTVL.

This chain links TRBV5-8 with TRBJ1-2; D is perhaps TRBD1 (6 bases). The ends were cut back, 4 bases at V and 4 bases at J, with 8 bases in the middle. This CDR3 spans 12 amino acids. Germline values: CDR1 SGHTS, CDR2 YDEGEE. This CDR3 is CASSTDSYGYTF. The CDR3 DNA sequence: TGTGCCAGCAGCACGGACAGCTATGGCTACACCTTC.

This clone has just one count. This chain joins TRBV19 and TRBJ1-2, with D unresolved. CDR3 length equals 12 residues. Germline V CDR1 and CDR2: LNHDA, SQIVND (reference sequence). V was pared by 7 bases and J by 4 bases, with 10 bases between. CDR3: CASKAGFYGYTF. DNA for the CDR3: TGTGCCAGTAAGGCAGGTTTCTATGGCTACACCTTC.

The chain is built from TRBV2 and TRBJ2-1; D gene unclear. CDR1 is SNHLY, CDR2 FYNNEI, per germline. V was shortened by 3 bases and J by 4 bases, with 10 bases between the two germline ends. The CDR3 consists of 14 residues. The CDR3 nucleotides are TGTGCCAGCAGTGATGCAGGCCGATACAATGAGCAGTTCTTC. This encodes CASSDAGRYNEQFF. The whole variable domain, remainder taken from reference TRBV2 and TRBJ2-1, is EPEVTQTPSHQVTQMGQEVILRCVPISNHLYFYWYRQILGQKVEFLVSFYNNEISEKSEIFDDQFSVERPDGSNFTLKIRSTKLEDSAMYFCASSDAGRYNEQFFGPGTRLTVL.

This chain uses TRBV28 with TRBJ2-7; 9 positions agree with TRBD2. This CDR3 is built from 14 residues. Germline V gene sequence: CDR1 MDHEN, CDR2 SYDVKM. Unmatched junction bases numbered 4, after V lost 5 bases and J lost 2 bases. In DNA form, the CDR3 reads TGTGCCAGCAGTCCTTCTAGCGGGGCCTACGAGCAGTACTTC. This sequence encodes CASSPSSGAYEQYF.

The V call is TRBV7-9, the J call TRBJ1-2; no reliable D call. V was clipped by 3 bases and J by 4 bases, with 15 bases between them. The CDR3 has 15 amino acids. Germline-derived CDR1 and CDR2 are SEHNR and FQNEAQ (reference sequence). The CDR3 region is CASSFRRRRGYGYTF. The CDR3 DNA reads TGTGCCAGCAGCTTCCGACGGAGGAGAGGCTATGGCTACACCTTC.

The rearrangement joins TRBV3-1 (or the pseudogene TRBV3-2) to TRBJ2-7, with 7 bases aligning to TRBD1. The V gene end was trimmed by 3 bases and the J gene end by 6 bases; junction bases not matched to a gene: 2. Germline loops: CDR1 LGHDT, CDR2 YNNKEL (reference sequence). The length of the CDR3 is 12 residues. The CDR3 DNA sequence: TGTGCCAGCAGCCAGACAGGGTTCGAGCAGTACTTC. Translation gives CASSQTGFEQYF.

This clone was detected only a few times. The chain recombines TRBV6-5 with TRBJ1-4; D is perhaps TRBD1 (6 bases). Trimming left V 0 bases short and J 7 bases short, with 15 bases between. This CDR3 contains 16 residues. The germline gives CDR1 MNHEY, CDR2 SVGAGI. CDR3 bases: TGTGCCAGCAGTTACTCAACGTGGGGGCTGGGTGAAAAACTGTTTTTT. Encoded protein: CASSYSTWGLGEKLFF.